Each of the 25 T cell receptor beta chains below was sequenced from the same sample in a study of T cells in Graves' hyperthyroidism and ophthalmopathy. Template material for amplifying TCR beta CDR3 regions consisted of RNA transcripts. The TCR CDR3 was amplified in a first-round RT-PCR using the HTBI primer set. TCRdb reprocessed the multiplex PCR reads with MiXCR, giving one entry per CDR3 protein. Of around 380,000 distinct CDR3 sequences detected, approximately 13% appear once; the ten largest clones hold roughly 20%. The sequencing sample was made of blood. Receptors originate from a man aged 30-40 years with Graves' hyperthyroidism that later progressed to Graves' ophthalmopathy.

To note about this clonotype: This clone may be a read error of a much larger clone one base away. CDR3 protein: CASSLRDSHRGTQYF. CDR3 nucleotides: TGTGCCAGCAGCCTCCGGGACAGTCATAGGGGGACCCAGTACTTC. This chain connects TRBV13 to TRBJ2-5; 7 bases align to TRBD1. In germline, CDR1 is PRHDT, CDR2 FYEKMQ (reference sequence). This CDR3 has 15 residues. The ends lost 5 bases at V and 7 bases at J; junction bases unmatched: 13.

This clonotype was counted many times. The chain uses TRBV28 and TRBJ1-2; 7 bases fit TRBD1. The CDR3 runs 14 residues. CDR1 and CDR2 (germline): MDHEN, SYDVKM. With V trimmed by 5 bases and J by 6 bases, 9 bases remained unmatched. The CDR3, as DNA: TGTGCCAGCAGTCCCTCCGGGACAGTGAATGGCTACACCTTC. Its protein product is CASSPSGTVNGYTF.

This clonotype was recorded many times. The rearrangement uses TRBV7-2 and TRBJ2-1, with unresolved D. Germline CDR1 SGHTA, CDR2 FQGNSA. The CDR3 consists of 12 residues. V shed 5 bases and J shed 7 bases, with 9 bases lying between them. CDR3 amino acids: CASSRRENEQFF. The DNA for the CDR3 is TGTGCCAGCAGCCGTAGAGAGAATGAGCAGTTCTTC.

This clonotype turned up a few times. This rearrangement joins TRBV5-1 to TRBJ2-7; D remains unclear. Trimming took off 1 base at V and 2 bases at J, with 10 bases between the two ends. Germline CDR1 and CDR2: SGHRS and YFSETQ. The CDR3 totals 14 residues. The CDR3 DNA follows: TGCGCCAGCAGCTTGTATTCGGCAACCTACGAGCAGTACTTC. Encoded protein: CASSLYSATYEQYF.

In its sample, this clonotype was seen many times. The rearrangement joins TRBV20-1 to TRBJ1-5; 10 nucleotides line up with TRBD1. Germline loops: CDR1 DFQATT, CDR2 SNEGSKA (reference sequence). The CDR3 is made up of 13 amino acids. V shed 3 bases and J 9 bases; nucleotides not matched to a gene: 5. This CDR3 is CSARGQGPGPQHF. The CDR3 DNA reads as TGCAGTGCTAGGGGACAGGGGCCAGGGCCCCAGCATTTT.

The chain carries TRBV4-2 and TRBJ1-1; D remains unclear. V shed 3 bases and J shed 0 bases, with 8 bases lying between them. Germline values: CDR1 LGHNA, CDR2 YNFKEQ. The CDR3 is 14 amino acids. The CDR3 nucleotides read TGTGCCAGCAGCCAGAGAGCCATGAACACTGAAGCTTTCTTT. This translates into CASSQRAMNTEAFF.

This clonotype was picked up many times. The chain employs TRBV7-9 and TRBJ2-3; D remains ambiguous. Germline CDR1 SEHNR, CDR2 FQNEAQ (reference sequence). V lost 5 bases, J lost 2 bases, and 14 bases lay in between. This CDR3 region has 15 residues. The CDR3 protein is CASSPPLGYTDTQYF. In nucleotides, the CDR3 is TGTGCCAGCAGCCCTCCCTTGGGATACACAGATACGCAGTATTTT.

The chain joins TRBV5-6 to TRBJ2-5; D is perhaps TRBD2 (5 bases). There are 14 residues in the CDR3. Trimming stripped 6 bases from V and 1 base from J, with 13 bases between. The germline CDR1 and CDR2 sequences are SGHDT and YYEEEE. The CDR3 reads CASIQVGSQETQYF. DNA of the CDR3: TGTGCCAGCATTCAGGTGGGGAGCCAAGAGACCCAGTACTTC.

Remarks on this clonotype: In this CDR3 the conserved last residue, phenylalanine or tryptophan, is missing, so a read error is likely. The chain recombines TRBV5-1 with TRBJ1-1, with TRBD1 as a possible D gene (5 bases). Per the germline V gene, CDR1 is SGHRS and CDR2 is YFSETQ. V lost 0 bases to trimming and J lost 4 bases, with 13 bases between them. This CDR3 spans 15 amino acids. The CDR3 nucleotides read TGCGCCAGCAGCTTGGGCCAGGGAAAAACCACTGAAGCTTTCCTT. This sequence encodes CASSLGQGKTTEAFL.

A remark on this clonotype: This may be a read error, as it is one base from a much larger clone. This chain uses TRBV6-2 or TRBV6-3 with TRBJ2-5; D is perhaps TRBD1 (6 bases). The CDR3 covers 14 residues. Germline lookup yields CDR1 MNHEY and CDR2 SVGEGT. Between the trimmed V and J ends, which lost 6 bases and 5 bases, there was a span of 16 bases. CDR3 loop: CASRPQNRDETQYF. For the CDR3, the DNA is TGTGCCAGCAGGCCTCAAAACAGGGATGAGACCCAGTACTTC.

J is TRBJ2-6 and V is TRBV7-2; D is perhaps TRBD2 (6 bases). The ends were cut back, 1 base at V and 3 bases at J, with 10 bases in the middle. The CDR3 totals 16 residues. Per germline, CDR1 SGHTA and CDR2 FQGNSA. The CDR3 DNA reads TGTGCCAGCAGCTTAGTAGGAGGGAATGGGGCCAACGTCCTGACTTTC. It specifies CASSLVGGNGANVLTF.

This chain uses TRBV28 with TRBJ2-2, with D perhaps TRBD2 (6 bases). Germline values: CDR1 MDHEN, CDR2 SYDVKM. CDR3 length: 16 residues. Trimming cost V 6 bases and J 0 bases, with 14 bases left between them. The CDR3 nucleotides are TGTGCCAGCAGGGGGATGGGGGGAGCGAACACCGGGGAGCTGTTTTTT. Protein sequence: CASRGMGGANTGELFF.

This clonotype was seen at least ten times. CDR3 in DNA: TGTGCCAGCAGTGGGGACGTCCCGGGGCTCGATCAGCCCCAGCATTTT. It is translated as CASSGDVPGLDQPQHF. The V gene is TRBV6-1, the J gene TRBJ1-5; tentatively, D is TRBD1 (5 bases). This CDR3 has 16 amino acids. From germline, CDR1 is MNHNS and CDR2 SASEGT. V lost 4 bases and J 5 bases, leaving 18 bases between the germline ends.

The chain recombines TRBV27 with TRBJ1-5; D is uncertain. The germline V and J ends were trimmed by 2 bases and 0 bases, with 8 bases remaining between them. This CDR3 is built from 15 residues. Germline CDR1 and CDR2: MNHEY and SMNVEV (reference sequence). In nucleotides, the CDR3 is TGTGCCAGCAGTTTAATCGGTAGTAGCAATCAGCCCCAGCATTTT. This sequence encodes CASSLIGSSNQPQHF.

In nucleotides, the CDR3 is TGTGCCAGCATCTCCCCGGAGAACTACAATGAGCAGTTCTTC. Its translation: CASISPENYNEQFF. The chain uses TRBV27 and TRBJ2-1; D gene uncertain. CDR1 MNHEY and CDR2 SMNVEV come from the germline V gene (reference sequence). CDR3 length: 14 residues. V dropped 7 bases and J dropped 3 bases, with 13 bases sitting between them.

The CDR3: CASSLWGEETQYF. CDR3 DNA sequence: TGCGCCAGCAGCTTGTGGGGAGAAGAGACCCAGTACTTC. V gene TRBV5-1 combines with J gene TRBJ2-5; a possible D gene is TRBD2 (5 bases). Germline CDR1 and CDR2: SGHRS and YFSETQ. V dropped 1 base and J dropped 3 bases, with 7 bases sitting between them. The CDR3 length is 13 residues.

Many counts were recorded for this clonotype. The chain is built from TRBV9 and TRBJ1-5; D uncertain. Trimming took 5 bases from V and 10 from J, leaving 19 bases between them. The CDR3 has 14 residues. Germline values: CDR1 SGDLS, CDR2 YYNGEE. In nucleotides, the CDR3 is TGTGCCAGCAGTCGTTGGACGGACCCGACCCCCCAGCATTTT. Translation gives CASSRWTDPTPQHF. Using reference TRBV9 and TRBJ1-5 for the parts outside the CDR3, the full variable domain is DSGVTQTPKHLITATGQRVTLRCSPRSGDLSVYWYQQSLDQGLQFLIQYYNGEERAKGNILERFSAQQFPDLHSELNLSSLELGDSALYFCASSRWTDPTPQHFGDGTRLSIL.

This clonotype was seen only a few times. The chain combines TRBV5-1 with TRBJ2-7; TRBD1 agrees at 10 bases. The CDR3 covers 16 residues. The V gene's germline CDR1 is SGHRS and CDR2 YFSETQ. With 4 bases clipped from V and 1 base from J, the junction kept 8 bases outside the gene matches. The CDR3 reads CASSPRQGASSYEQYF. The CDR3 DNA follows: TGCGCCAGCAGCCCCAGACAGGGGGCGAGTTCCTACGAGCAGTACTTC.

The table lists this clonotype with many counts. The chain joins TRBV5-1 to TRBJ1-1, with D unclear. This CDR3 is 13 amino acids long. The germline V and J ends were trimmed by 0 bases and 3 bases, with 6 bases remaining between them. Germline values: CDR1 SGHRS, CDR2 YFSETQ. The CDR3 here is CASSLEVHTEAFF. As DNA, the CDR3 is TGCGCCAGCAGCTTGGAGGTGCACACTGAAGCTTTCTTT. Full variable domain (outside the CDR3, taken from reference TRBV5-1 and TRBJ1-1): KAGVTQTPRYLIKTRGQQVTLSCSPISGHRSVSWYQQTPGQGLQFLFEYFSETQRNKGNFPGRFSGRQFSNSRSEMNVSTLELGDSALYLCASSLEVHTEAFFGQGTRLTVV.

This clonotype has a count of ten or more. This rearrangement joins TRBV28 to TRBJ1-5; D remains ambiguous. V gave up 6 bases and J gave up 5 bases, with 14 bases separating them. CDR1 and CDR2 from the germline V gene are MDHEN and SYDVKM. This CDR3 comprises 14 residues. The CDR3 sequence: CASSQQGYHQPQHF. CDR3 nucleotides: TGTGCCAGCAGCCAACAAGGGTATCATCAGCCCCAGCATTTT.

This clonotype was found a few times. The chain recombines TRBV4-2 with TRBJ2-7, with 9 bases aligning to TRBD1. This CDR3 contains 13 residues. Germline V CDR1 and CDR2: LGHNA, YNFKEQ. J was trimmed by 5 bases and V by 5 bases; bases with no gene match: 4. CDR3 amino acids: CASSIRTGDEQYF. In DNA form, the CDR3 reads TGTGCCAGCAGCATACGGACAGGGGACGAGCAGTACTTC.

CDR3 sequence: CAISTEPTDTQYF. The CDR3 DNA sequence: TGTGCCATCAGTACAGAGCCCACAGATACGCAGTATTTT. V usage is TRBV10-3 and J usage is TRBJ2-3; D is unclear. V dropped 5 bases and J dropped 2 bases, with 8 bases sitting between them. Germline values: CDR1 ENHRY, CDR2 SYGVKD. The CDR3 has 13 amino acids.

This clonotype was observed a few times. J is TRBJ2-7 and V is TRBV6-1, with D unclear. Germline loops: CDR1 MNHNS, CDR2 SASEGT. V lost 8 bases and J 3 bases, leaving 11 bases between the germline ends. The CDR3 is made up of 12 amino acids. This chain's CDR3 is CASSRVGYEQYF. The CDR3 DNA follows: TGTGCCAGCTCAAGGGTAGGCTACGAGCAGTACTTC.

This clonotype has a handful of counts. J is TRBJ2-7 and V is TRBV30, with D perhaps matching TRBD2 (6 bases). Germline V gene lookup returns CDR1 GTSNPN and CDR2 SVGIG (reference sequence). The CDR3 sequence is 13 residues long. Trimming stripped 0 bases from V and 6 bases from J, with 12 bases between. CDR3 region: CAWSVGGSSEQYF. The CDR3 region has the DNA TGTGCCTGGAGTGTTGGAGGGTCGAGCGAGCAGTACTTC.

The count of this clonotype is one. The rearrangement uses TRBV27 and TRBJ2-5; possibly TRBD1 for D (6 bases). V lost 6 bases and J lost 0, with 14 bases in between. The CDR3 runs 15 residues. The germline V gene has CDR1 MNHEY and CDR2 SMNVEV (reference sequence). CDR3 protein: CASSGQIDYQETQYF. The CDR3 DNA sequence: TGTGCCAGCAGCGGACAGATTGACTACCAAGAGACCCAGTACTTC.